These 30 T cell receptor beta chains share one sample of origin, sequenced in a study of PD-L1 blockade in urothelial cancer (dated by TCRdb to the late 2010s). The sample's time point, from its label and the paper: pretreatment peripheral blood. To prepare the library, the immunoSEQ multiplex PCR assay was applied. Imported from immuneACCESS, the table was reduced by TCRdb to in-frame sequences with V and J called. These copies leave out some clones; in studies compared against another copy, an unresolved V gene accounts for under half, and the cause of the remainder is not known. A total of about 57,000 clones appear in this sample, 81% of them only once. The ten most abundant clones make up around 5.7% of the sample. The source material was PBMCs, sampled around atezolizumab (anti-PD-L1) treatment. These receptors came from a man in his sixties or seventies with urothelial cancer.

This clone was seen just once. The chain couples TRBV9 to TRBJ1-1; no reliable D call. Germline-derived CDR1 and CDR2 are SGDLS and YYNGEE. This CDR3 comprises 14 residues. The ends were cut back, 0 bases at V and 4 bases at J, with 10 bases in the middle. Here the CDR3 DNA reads TGTGCCAGCAGCGTAGGCGACACCCGCACTGAAGCTTTCTTT. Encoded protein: CASSVGDTRTEAFF.

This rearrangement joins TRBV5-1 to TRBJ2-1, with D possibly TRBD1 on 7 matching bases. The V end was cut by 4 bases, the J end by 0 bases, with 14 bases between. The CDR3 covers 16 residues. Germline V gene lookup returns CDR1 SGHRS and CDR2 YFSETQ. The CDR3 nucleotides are TGCGCCAGCAGCCTATCGGGGGACAGCTCCTACAATGAGCAGTTCTTC. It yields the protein CASSLSGDSSYNEQFF.

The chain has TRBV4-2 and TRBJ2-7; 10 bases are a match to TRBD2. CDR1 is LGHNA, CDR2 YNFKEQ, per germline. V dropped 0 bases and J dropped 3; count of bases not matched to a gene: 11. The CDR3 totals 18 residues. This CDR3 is CASSQDLHHRTSGYEQYF. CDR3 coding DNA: TGTGCCAGCAGCCAAGATCTCCATCACCGGACTAGCGGCTACGAGCAGTACTTC.

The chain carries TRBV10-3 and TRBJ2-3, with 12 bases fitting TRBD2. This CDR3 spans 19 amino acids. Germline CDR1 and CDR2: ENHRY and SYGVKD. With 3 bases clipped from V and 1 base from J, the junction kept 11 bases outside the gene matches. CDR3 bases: TGTGCCATCAGTGAAACGAGGACTAGCGGGGCCCCGGGCACAGATACGCAGTATTTT. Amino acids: CAISETRTSGAPGTDTQYF.

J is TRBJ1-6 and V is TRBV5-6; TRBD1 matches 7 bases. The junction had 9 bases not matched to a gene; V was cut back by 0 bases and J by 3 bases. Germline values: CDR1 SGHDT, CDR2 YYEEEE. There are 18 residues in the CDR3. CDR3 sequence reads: CASSLEWGRDSYNSPLHF. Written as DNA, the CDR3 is TGTGCCAGCAGCTTGGAGTGGGGCCGGGACAGCTATAATTCACCCCTCCACTTT.

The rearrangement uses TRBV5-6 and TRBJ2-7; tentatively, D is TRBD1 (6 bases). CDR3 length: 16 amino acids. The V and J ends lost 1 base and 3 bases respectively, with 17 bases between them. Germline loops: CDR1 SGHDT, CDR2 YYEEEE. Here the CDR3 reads CASSLQGILDGYEQYF. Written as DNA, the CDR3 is TGTGCCAGCAGCTTGCAGGGGATCCTAGACGGCTACGAGCAGTACTTC.

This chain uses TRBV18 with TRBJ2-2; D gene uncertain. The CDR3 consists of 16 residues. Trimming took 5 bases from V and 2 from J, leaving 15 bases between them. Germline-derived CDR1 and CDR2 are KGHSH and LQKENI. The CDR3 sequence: CASSAETPTNTGELFF. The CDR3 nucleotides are TGTGCCAGCTCAGCCGAGACTCCAACTAACACCGGGGAGCTGTTTTTT.

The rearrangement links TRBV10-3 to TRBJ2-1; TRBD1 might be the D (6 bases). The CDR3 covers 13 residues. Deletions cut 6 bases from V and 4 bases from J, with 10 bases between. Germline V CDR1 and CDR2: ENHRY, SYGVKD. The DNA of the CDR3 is TGTGCCATCAGGGGGGACAAGTACAATGAGCAGTTCTTC. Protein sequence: CAIRGDKYNEQFF.

CDR3 region: CASSDSAGTRHNEQFF. CDR3 sequence (DNA): TGCGCCAGCAGCGACTCCGCCGGGACTAGGCACAATGAGCAGTTCTTC. This chain links TRBV4-3 with TRBJ2-1; TRBD2 matches 8 bases. After removal of 5 bases from V and 5 bases from J, the junction contained 11 bases not matched to a gene. Germline values: CDR1 LGHNA, CDR2 YSLEER. The CDR3 has 16 residues.

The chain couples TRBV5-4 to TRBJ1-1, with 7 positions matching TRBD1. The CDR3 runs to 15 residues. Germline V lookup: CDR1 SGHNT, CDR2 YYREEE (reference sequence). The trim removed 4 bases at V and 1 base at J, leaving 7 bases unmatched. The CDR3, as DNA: TGTGCCAGCAGCAGCCCGACAGGGCCGAACACTGAAGCTTTCTTT. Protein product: CASSSPTGPNTEAFF.

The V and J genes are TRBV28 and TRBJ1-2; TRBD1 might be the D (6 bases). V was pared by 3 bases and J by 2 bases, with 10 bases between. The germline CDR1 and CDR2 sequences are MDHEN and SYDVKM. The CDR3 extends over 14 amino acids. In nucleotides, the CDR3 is TGTGCCAGCAGTTTTGGTCAGGGGAACTATGGCTACACCTTC. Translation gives CASSFGQGNYGYTF.

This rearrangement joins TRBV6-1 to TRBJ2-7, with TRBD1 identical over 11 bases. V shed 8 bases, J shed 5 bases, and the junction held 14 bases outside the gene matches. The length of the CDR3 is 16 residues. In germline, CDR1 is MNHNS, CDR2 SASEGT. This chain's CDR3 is CASRARTGGAPDEQYF. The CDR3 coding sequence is TGTGCCAGCCGTGCTCGGACAGGGGGCGCCCCAGACGAGCAGTACTTC.

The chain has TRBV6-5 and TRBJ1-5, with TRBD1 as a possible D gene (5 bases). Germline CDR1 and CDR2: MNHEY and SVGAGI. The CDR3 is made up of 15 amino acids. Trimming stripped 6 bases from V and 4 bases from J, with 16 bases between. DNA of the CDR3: TGTGCCAGCAGCCCGAATTGGGGGGGAAATCAGCCCCAGCATTTT. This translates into CASSPNWGGNQPQHF.

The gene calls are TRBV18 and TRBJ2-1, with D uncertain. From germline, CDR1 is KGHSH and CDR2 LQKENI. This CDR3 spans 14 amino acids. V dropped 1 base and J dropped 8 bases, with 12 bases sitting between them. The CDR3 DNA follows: TGTGCCAGCTCACCACGGGCAGCTTGGGATGAGCAGTTCTTC. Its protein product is CASSPRAAWDEQFF.

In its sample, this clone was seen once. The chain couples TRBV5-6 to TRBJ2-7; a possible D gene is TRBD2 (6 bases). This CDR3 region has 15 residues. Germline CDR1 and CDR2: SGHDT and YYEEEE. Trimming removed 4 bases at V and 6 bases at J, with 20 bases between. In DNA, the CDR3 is TGTGCCAGCAGCCCCCAGTTGGGCGGGGCGGGCGAGCAGTACTTC. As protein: CASSPQLGGAGEQYF.

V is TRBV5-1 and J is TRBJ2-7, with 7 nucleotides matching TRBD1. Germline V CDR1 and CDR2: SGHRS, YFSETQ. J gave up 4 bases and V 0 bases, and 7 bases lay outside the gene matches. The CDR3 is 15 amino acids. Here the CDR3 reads CASSLVPTGEYEQYF. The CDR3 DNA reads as TGCGCCAGCAGCTTGGTCCCCACAGGGGAGTACGAGCAGTACTTC.

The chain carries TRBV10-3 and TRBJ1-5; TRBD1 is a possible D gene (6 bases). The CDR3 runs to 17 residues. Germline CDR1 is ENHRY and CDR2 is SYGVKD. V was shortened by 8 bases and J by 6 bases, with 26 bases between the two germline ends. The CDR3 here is CAIGTALSTGQAQPQHF. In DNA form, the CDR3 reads TGTGCCATCGGAACCGCCCTATCCACAGGGCAGGCTCAGCCCCAGCATTTT.

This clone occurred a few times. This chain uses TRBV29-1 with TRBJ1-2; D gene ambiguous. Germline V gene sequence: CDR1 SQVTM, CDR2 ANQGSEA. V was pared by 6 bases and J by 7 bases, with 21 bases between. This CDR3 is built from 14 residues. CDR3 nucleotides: TGCAGCGTCGCTTCGGAACGGGTCCGGGGTGGCTACACCTTC. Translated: CSVASERVRGGYTF. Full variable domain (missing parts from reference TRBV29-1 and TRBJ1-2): SAVISQKPSRDICQRGTSLTIQCQVDSQVTMMFWYRQQPGQSLTLIATANQGSEATYESGFVIDKFPISRPNLTFSTLTVSNMSPEDSSIYLCSVASERVRGGYTFGSGTRLTVV.

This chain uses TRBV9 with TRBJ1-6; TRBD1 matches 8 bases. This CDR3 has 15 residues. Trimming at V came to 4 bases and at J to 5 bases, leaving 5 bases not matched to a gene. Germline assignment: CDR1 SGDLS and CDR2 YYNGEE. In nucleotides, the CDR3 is TGTGCCAGCAGCCCTGACAGGGGCAATAATTCACCCCTCCACTTT. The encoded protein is CASSPDRGNNSPLHF.

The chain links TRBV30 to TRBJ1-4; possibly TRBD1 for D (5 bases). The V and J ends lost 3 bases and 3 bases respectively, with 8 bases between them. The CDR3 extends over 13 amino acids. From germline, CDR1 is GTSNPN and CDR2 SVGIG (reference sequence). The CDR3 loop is CAWSRDSNEKLFF. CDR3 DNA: TGTGCCTGGAGCAGGGACTCTAATGAAAAACTGTTTTTT.

The CDR3 region is CASSQDSGVTGELFF. CDR3 sequence (DNA): TGTGCCAGCAGCCAAGATTCGGGGGTGACCGGGGAGCTGTTTTTT. The chain is built from TRBV4-2 and TRBJ2-2; tentative D call: TRBD2 (6 bases). The CDR3 has 15 amino acids. In germline, CDR1 is LGHNA, CDR2 YNFKEQ. V was shortened by 0 bases and J by 5 bases, with 10 bases between the two germline ends.

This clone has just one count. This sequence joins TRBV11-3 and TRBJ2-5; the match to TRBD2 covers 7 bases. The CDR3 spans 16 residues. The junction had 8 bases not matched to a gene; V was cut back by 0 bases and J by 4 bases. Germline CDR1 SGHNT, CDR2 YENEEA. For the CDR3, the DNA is TGTGCCAGCAGCTTAGAGGCGGGAGTGCTGGGAGAGACCCAGTACTTC. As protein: CASSLEAGVLGETQYF.

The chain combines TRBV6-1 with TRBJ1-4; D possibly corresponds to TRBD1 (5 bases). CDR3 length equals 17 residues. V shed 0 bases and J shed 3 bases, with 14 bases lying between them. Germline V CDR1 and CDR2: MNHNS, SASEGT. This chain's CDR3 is CASSEAPREAANEKLFF. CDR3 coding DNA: TGTGCCAGCAGTGAAGCGCCCAGGGAGGCAGCTAATGAAAAACTGTTTTTT.

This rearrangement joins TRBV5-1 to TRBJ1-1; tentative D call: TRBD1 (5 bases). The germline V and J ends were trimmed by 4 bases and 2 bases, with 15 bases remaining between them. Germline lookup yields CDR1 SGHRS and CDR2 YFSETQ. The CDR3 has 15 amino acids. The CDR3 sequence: CASSRGAGRNTEAFF. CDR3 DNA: TGCGCCAGCAGCCGCGGGGCGGGACGTAACACTGAAGCTTTCTTT.

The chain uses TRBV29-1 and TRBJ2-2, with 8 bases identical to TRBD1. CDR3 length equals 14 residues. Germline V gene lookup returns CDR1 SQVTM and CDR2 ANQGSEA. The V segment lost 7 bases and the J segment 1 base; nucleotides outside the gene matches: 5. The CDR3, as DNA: TGCAGCGCCAGAGGGACAGGGAACACCGGGGAGCTGTTTTTT. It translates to CSARGTGNTGELFF.

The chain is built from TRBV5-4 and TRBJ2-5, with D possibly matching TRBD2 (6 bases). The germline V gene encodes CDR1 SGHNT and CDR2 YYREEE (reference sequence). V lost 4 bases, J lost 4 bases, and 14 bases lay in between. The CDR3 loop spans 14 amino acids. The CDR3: CASSPPPGGETQYF. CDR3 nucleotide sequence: TGTGCCAGCAGCCCTCCGCCCGGGGGAGAGACCCAGTACTTC.

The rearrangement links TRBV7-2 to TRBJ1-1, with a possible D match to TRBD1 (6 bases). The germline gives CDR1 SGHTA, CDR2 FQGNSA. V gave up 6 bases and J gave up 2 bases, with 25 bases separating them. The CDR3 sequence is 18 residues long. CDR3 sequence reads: CASSHPLGMGQDNTEAFF. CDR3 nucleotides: TGTGCCAGCAGTCACCCCCTCGGTATGGGACAAGATAACACTGAAGCTTTCTTT.

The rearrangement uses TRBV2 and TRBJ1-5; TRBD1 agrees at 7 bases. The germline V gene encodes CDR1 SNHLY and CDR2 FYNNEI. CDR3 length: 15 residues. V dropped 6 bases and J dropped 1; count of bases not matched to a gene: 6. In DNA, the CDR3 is TGTGCCAGCAGCGAGACAGGGCTGAGCAATCAGCCCCAGCATTTT. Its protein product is CASSETGLSNQPQHF. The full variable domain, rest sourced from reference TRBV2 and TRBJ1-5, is EPEVTQTPSHQVTQMGQEVILRCVPISNHLYFYWYRQILGQKVEFLVSFYNNEISEKSEIFDDQFSVERPDGSNFTLKIRSTKLEDSAMYFCASSETGLSNQPQHFGDGTRLSIL.

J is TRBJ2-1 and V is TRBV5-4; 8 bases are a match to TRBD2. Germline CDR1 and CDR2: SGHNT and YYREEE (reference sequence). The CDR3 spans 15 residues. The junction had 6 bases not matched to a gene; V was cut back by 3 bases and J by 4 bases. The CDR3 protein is CASSSGGAGYNEQFF. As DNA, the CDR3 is TGTGCCAGCAGCTCGGGAGGGGCGGGATACAATGAGCAGTTCTTC.

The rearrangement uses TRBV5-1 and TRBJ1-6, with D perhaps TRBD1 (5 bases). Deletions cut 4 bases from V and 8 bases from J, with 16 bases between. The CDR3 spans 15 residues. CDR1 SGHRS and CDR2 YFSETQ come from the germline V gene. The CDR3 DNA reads TGCGCCAGCAGCGCCCAGGGCCCCTGGGATTCACCCCTCCACTTT. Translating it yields CASSAQGPWDSPLHF.